This T cell receptor beta chain emerged from a study of T cell clonotyping in hematopoietic cell transplantation. Background on the study: Cytoreduction preceded collection of pretransplant recipient samples. Regarding the study as a whole: Few recipient clonotypes overlapped donors; over 97% were de novo at given depth. Graft donor and pretransplant recipient Inverse Simpson Index values predicted broader posttransplant TCR diversity. Recipient TCR diversity dropped after transplant; expanded clonotypes rose from day 30 to 180.

The CDR3 sequence is 15 residues long. Germline loops: CDR1 MNHEY, CDR2 SMNVEV (reference sequence). Trimming cost V 3 bases and J 2 bases; bases outside gene matches: 5. Details on this clone: What it binds is not known.

Some clones are missing from TCRdb's copy, which holds only in-frame ones; the method was immunoSEQ multiplex PCR. The table shows about 10,000 clones, with around 87% occurring only once. The time point was: recipient sample about 28 days before transplant, after cytoreduction. Sequences were derived from peripheral blood mononuclear cells, sampled before stem cell transplant. The TCR comes from a woman aged 45-59 years with chronic myeloid leukemia. Some clones in this sample may be carry-over from other donors' samples. V gene TRBV27 combines with J gene TRBJ2-7, with TRBD1 identical over 9 bases. The CDR3 reads CASSFRGTGTYEQYF. The DNA for the CDR3 is TGTGCCAGCAGTTTTAGGGGGACAGGGACCTACGAGCAGTACTTC.